This entry lists 27 T cell receptor beta chains sequenced from one sample in a study of blood T cell repertoires in COVID-19. Sequenced by immunoSEQ multiplex PCR; TCRdb stores in-frame clones only, minus some. Of 130,000 to 150,000 clones in the sample, 80% to 90% were seen once. The sample was peripheral blood. These receptors all come from a man younger than 35 with COVID-19, enrolled during active disease.

This clone has a single count. This chain uses TRBV7-9 with TRBJ1-5, with D perhaps TRBD1 (6 bases). This CDR3 is built from 13 residues. Per the germline V gene, CDR1 is SEHNR and CDR2 is FQNEAQ (reference sequence). The germline V and J ends were trimmed by 6 bases and 9 bases, with 15 bases remaining between them. CDR3 residues: CASSLDQGTPQHF. Here the CDR3 DNA reads TGTGCCAGCAGTTTGGATCAGGGGACGCCCCAGCATTTT. Using reference TRBV7-9 and TRBJ1-5 for the parts outside the CDR3, the full variable domain is DTGVSQNPRHKITKRGQNVTFRCDPISEHNRLYWYRQTLGQGPEFLTYFQNEAQLEKSRLLSDRFSAERPKGSFSTLEIQRTEQGDSAMYLCASSLDQGTPQHFGDGTRLSIL.

V gene TRBV5-4 combines with J gene TRBJ2-7; 8 bases are a match to TRBD2. V shed 0 bases, J shed 0 bases, and the junction held 5 bases outside the gene matches. The CDR3 runs 16 residues. CDR1 and CDR2 from the germline V gene are SGHNT and YYREEE (reference sequence). DNA for the CDR3: TGTGCCAGCAGCTTGGAGGCCGGGACTAGCTCCTACGAGCAGTACTTC. As protein: CASSLEAGTSSYEQYF.

This chain uses TRBV7-8 with TRBJ2-2; D remains ambiguous. Germline CDR1 SGHVS, CDR2 FQNEAQ. The V gene lost 2 bases and the J gene lost 2 bases, with 6 bases spanning the gap. The CDR3 spans 14 residues. As DNA, the CDR3 is TGTGCCAGCAGCTTAAACACAAACACCGGGGAGCTGTTTTTT. It translates to CASSLNTNTGELFF.

The CDR3 spells CASSEWGGSNEQFF. In DNA form, the CDR3 reads TGTGCCAGCAGTGAATGGGGAGGGAGCAATGAGCAGTTCTTC. V is TRBV2 and J is TRBJ2-1; 7 positions agree with TRBD2. The CDR3 totals 14 residues. Germline values: CDR1 SNHLY, CDR2 FYNNEI. J was trimmed by 6 bases and V by 2 bases; bases with no gene match: 4.

The rearrangement uses TRBV3-1 (or the pseudogene TRBV3-2) and TRBJ1-3; D uncertain. CDR3 length: 14 residues. V lost 1 base and J lost 3, with 7 bases in between. Per the germline V gene, CDR1 is LGHDT and CDR2 is YNNKEL (reference sequence). The CDR3 coding sequence is TGTGCCAGCAGCCAAGTGGCTTTTGGAAACACCATATATTTT. Amino acids: CASSQVAFGNTIYF.

This rearrangement joins TRBV5-6 to TRBJ1-5; D remains ambiguous. This CDR3 spans 14 amino acids. Germline values: CDR1 SGHDT, CDR2 YYEEEE. The germline V and J ends were trimmed by 4 bases and 2 bases, with 10 bases remaining between them. CDR3 DNA: TGTGCCAGCAGCCTTTCGAGTCGCAATCAGCCCCAGCATTTT. This encodes CASSLSSRNQPQHF. The full variable domain, completed using reference TRBV5-6 and TRBJ1-5, is DAGVTQSPTHLIKTRGQQVTLRCSPKSGHDTVSWYQQALGQGPQFIFQYYEEEERQRGNFPDRFSGHQFPNYSSELNVNALLLGDSALYLCASSLSSRNQPQHFGDGTRLSIL.

The chain is built from TRBV4-3 and TRBJ2-1; 7 nucleotides agree with TRBD2. Germline V gene lookup returns CDR1 LGHNA and CDR2 YSLEER. CDR3 length: 17 amino acids. The junction had 7 bases not matched to a gene; V was cut back by 0 bases and J by 2 bases. CDR3 sequence (DNA): TGCGCCAGCAGCCAAGATTACGGGCTAGCGGCCTACAATGAGCAGTTCTTC. Encoded protein: CASSQDYGLAAYNEQFF.

The V gene is TRBV13, the J gene TRBJ1-5; D gene ambiguous. The V gene's germline CDR1 is PRHDT and CDR2 FYEKMQ (reference sequence). The CDR3 has 13 residues. V dropped 6 bases and J dropped 4 bases, with 10 bases sitting between them. CDR3 sequence: CASSSGSNQPQHF. The CDR3, as DNA: TGTGCCAGCAGTTCGGGAAGTAATCAGCCCCAGCATTTT. The variable domain in full, with the rest retrieved from reference TRBV13 and TRBJ1-5, is AAGVIQSPRHLIKEKRETATLKCYPIPRHDTVYWYQQGPGQDPQFLISFYEKMQSDKGSIPDRFSAQQFSDYHSELNMSSLELGDSALYFCASSSGSNQPQHFGDGTRLSIL.

The rearrangement uses TRBV9 and TRBJ2-7; 7 nucleotides line up with TRBD1. Germline V gene sequence: CDR1 SGDLS, CDR2 YYNGEE. The trim removed 0 bases at V and 0 bases at J, leaving 0 bases unmatched. The CDR3 extends over 14 amino acids. For the CDR3, the DNA is TGTGCCAGCAGCGTAGGGGACAGCTCCTACGAGCAGTACTTC. Its translation: CASSVGDSSYEQYF.

The gene calls are TRBV24-1 and TRBJ1-2, with D perhaps TRBD1 (5 bases). V was shortened by 7 bases and J by 0 bases, with 11 bases between the two germline ends. Per germline, CDR1 KGHDR and CDR2 SFDVKD. This CDR3 has 14 residues. The CDR3 spells CATRGRPSNYGYTF. The CDR3 DNA sequence: TGTGCCACCAGGGGGCGACCGTCTAACTATGGCTACACCTTC.

This clone was seen only once. The chain recombines TRBV25-1 with TRBJ1-2, with TRBD1 as a possible D gene (5 bases). Deletions cut 5 bases from V and 6 bases from J, with 7 bases between. CDR1 is MGHDK, CDR2 SYGVNS, per germline. CDR3 length equals 11 residues. CDR3 nucleotides: TGTGCCAGCAGTCGGGGGGATGGCTACACCTTC. Its translation is CASSRGDGYTF.

This clone has just a few counts. The J gene is TRBJ2-1, the V gene TRBV6-2 or TRBV6-3, with 10 bases lining up with TRBD2. The CDR3 consists of 16 residues. CDR1 is MNHEY and CDR2 is SVGEGT in the germline V gene. J gave up 2 bases and V 5 bases, and 6 bases lay outside the gene matches. CDR3 nucleotides: TGTGCCAGCAGTACACCGACTAGCGGGCCCTACAATGAGCAGTTCTTC. It encodes CASSTPTSGPYNEQFF.

This chain links TRBV2 with TRBJ2-7; TRBD2 matches at 7 bases. Germline V gene sequence: CDR1 SNHLY, CDR2 FYNNEI. The J segment lost 6 bases and the V segment lost 6 bases, leaving 11 bases of the junction unmatched. This CDR3 region has 14 residues. Written as DNA, the CDR3 is TGTGCCAGCAGGGGATTTCGGGGGGTCCTCGAGCAGTACTTC. Translated: CASRGFRGVLEQYF.

This chain uses TRBV18 with TRBJ2-3; the match to TRBD1 covers 7 bases. CDR1 and CDR2 (germline): KGHSH, LQKENI. This CDR3 contains 16 residues. V lost 0 bases, J lost 2 bases, and 5 bases stayed unmatched. Here the CDR3 DNA reads TGTGCCAGCTCACCACCTGGGACAGATTACACAGATACGCAGTATTTT. Translated: CASSPPGTDYTDTQYF.

This clone was found a few times. The chain links TRBV4-3 to TRBJ1-1, with D unresolved. V was cut by 0 bases and J by 5 bases, with 16 bases left in between. The CDR3 is made up of 16 amino acids. CDR1 is LGHNA, CDR2 YSLEER, per germline. In DNA form, the CDR3 reads TGCGCCAGCAGCCAAGATCGTGGCAGCGGGAGTACTGAAGCTTTCTTT. This translates into CASSQDRGSGSTEAFF.

The rearrangement links TRBV4-3 to TRBJ2-7; TRBD2 matches at 10 bases. Germline V gene data show CDR1 as LGHNA and CDR2 as YSLEER. Trimming removed 0 bases from V and 3 bases from J; junction bases left unmatched: 5. CDR3 length equals 16 residues. CDR3 amino acids: CASSQDLSGRSYEQYF. DNA of the CDR3: TGCGCCAGCAGCCAAGATCTTAGCGGGAGGAGCTACGAGCAGTACTTC.

The chain joins TRBV6-5 to TRBJ2-7; D might be TRBD1 (6 bases). From germline, CDR1 is MNHEY and CDR2 SVGAGI. The CDR3 is 14 residues long. The germline V and J ends were trimmed by 0 bases and 5 bases, with 11 bases remaining between them. The CDR3, as DNA: TGTGCCAGCAGTTACTCGCACAGGGTAAACGAGCAGTACTTC. Protein: CASSYSHRVNEQYF.

V and J are TRBV27 and TRBJ2-7; the D gene is possibly TRBD1 (6 bases). Germline assignment: CDR1 MNHEY and CDR2 SMNVEV (reference sequence). The CDR3 has 13 residues. V was clipped by 5 bases and J by 6 bases, with 14 bases between them. The CDR3 coding sequence is TGTGCCAGCAGTCGATCATCAGGGGTCGAGCAGTACTTC. Protein product: CASSRSSGVEQYF.

The chain employs TRBV7-8 and TRBJ2-3; the D gene is possibly TRBD1 (7 bases). CDR1 SGHVS and CDR2 FQNEAQ come from the germline V gene. CDR3 length equals 17 residues. V was pared by 6 bases and J by 3 bases, with 22 bases between. The CDR3 DNA is TGTGCCAGCAGGCGCAGCCGGATGACAGGGAGGACAGATACGCAGTATTTT. It encodes CASRRSRMTGRTDTQYF.

This clone was recorded a few times. The chain recombines TRBV4-2 with TRBJ1-6; 11 nucleotides agree with TRBD1. CDR1 and CDR2 from the germline V gene are LGHNA and YNFKEQ. Trimming removed 3 bases from V and 8 bases from J; junction bases left unmatched: 3. The CDR3 is 15 residues long. This CDR3 is CASSHRTGGDSPLHF. In nucleotides, the CDR3 is TGTGCCAGCAGCCACCGGACAGGGGGCGATTCACCCCTCCACTTT.

The chain employs TRBV29-1 and TRBJ2-4, with 7 bases fitting TRBD1. The CDR3 consists of 14 residues. Germline V CDR1 and CDR2: SQVTM, ANQGSEA. The J segment lost 6 bases and the V segment lost 5 bases, leaving 10 bases of the junction unmatched. This CDR3 reads CSVSRQGSRNIQYF. As DNA, the CDR3 is TGCAGCGTTTCTCGACAGGGTTCTAGAAACATTCAGTACTTC.

This chain links TRBV9 with TRBJ2-1; TRBD2 might be the D (5 bases). The V end was cut by 0 bases, the J end by 4 bases, with 11 bases between. Germline values: CDR1 SGDLS, CDR2 YYNGEE. CDR3 length: 15 amino acids. CDR3 region: CASSVESGRYNEQFF. CDR3 nucleotide sequence: TGTGCCAGCAGCGTAGAGTCGGGAAGGTACAATGAGCAGTTCTTC.

This clone was detected once. The chain combines TRBV19 with TRBJ2-7; 11 nucleotides match TRBD1. The V and J ends lost 5 bases and 4 bases, in that order; junction bases with no gene match: 4. CDR1 and CDR2 from the germline V gene are LNHDA and SQIVND (reference sequence). The CDR3 covers 14 residues. CDR3 protein: CASSGGQGAYEQYF. CDR3 bases: TGTGCCAGTAGTGGCGGACAGGGGGCTTACGAGCAGTACTTC.

The chain uses TRBV5-6 and TRBJ1-1, with 7 bases that match TRBD1. The germline CDR1 and CDR2 sequences are SGHDT and YYEEEE. V gave up 4 bases and J gave up 0 bases; unmatched junction bases: 3. The CDR3 runs to 14 residues. The CDR3 DNA reads TGTGCCAGCAGCCGGGACAGCTTGAACACTGAAGCTTTCTTT. Protein product: CASSRDSLNTEAFF.

V usage is TRBV9 and J usage is TRBJ2-3; D unresolved. This CDR3 has 14 amino acids. Trimming removed 0 bases from V and 6 bases from J, with 11 bases in between. The V gene's germline CDR1 is SGDLS and CDR2 YYNGEE. The CDR3 region is CASSVANLRDTQYF. The CDR3 DNA reads as TGTGCCAGCAGCGTAGCTAATCTTCGGGATACGCAGTATTTT.

The chain links TRBV18 to TRBJ2-1; a possible D gene is TRBD2 (6 bases). Germline values: CDR1 KGHSH, CDR2 LQKENI. V lost 6 bases and J lost 0, with 12 bases in between. The CDR3 has 15 amino acids. The CDR3 nucleotides read TGTGCCAGCTCCCCCCCCGGGAGCTCCTACAATGAGCAGTTCTTC. Its translation: CASSPPGSSYNEQFF.

This chain connects TRBV29-1 to TRBJ2-1; 9 nucleotides align to TRBD1. The CDR3 consists of 15 residues. Germline CDR1 SQVTM, CDR2 ANQGSEA. V trimming: 4 bases; J trimming: 10 bases; junction bases outside the gene matches: 14. This chain's CDR3 is CSVVLGTGYRMEQFF. As DNA, the CDR3 is TGCAGCGTTGTGTTAGGGACAGGGTACCGGATGGAGCAGTTCTTC.